The 32 T cell receptor beta chains below all came from one sample that was sequenced in a study of long-term antiretroviral therapy in people with HIV. Sequencing used immunoSEQ v3.0 at survey level. TCRdb's copy holds only in-frame clones and misses some; the assay was immunoSEQ multiplex PCR. The repertoire includes some 23,000 clones, about 80% of them detected once, and 10% to 12% sits in the top ten. Sequences were derived from unsorted PBMCs, sampled 1.1 years before starting antiretroviral therapy. All receptors come from a woman aged 40 to 50 with HIV.

This chain links TRBV18 with TRBJ2-7; no clear D. Trimming removed 0 bases from V and 3 bases from J, with 9 bases in between. This CDR3 contains 14 residues. The V gene's germline CDR1 is KGHSH and CDR2 LQKENI. CDR3 nucleotides: TGTGCCAGCTCACCACCTTCCACCGGCTACGAGCAGTACTTC. Its protein is CASSPPSTGYEQYF.

The J gene is TRBJ2-7, the V gene TRBV14; 13 bases agree with TRBD2. The ends lost 0 bases at V and 1 base at J; junction bases unmatched: 3. Germline-derived CDR1 and CDR2 are SGHDN and FVKESK. The CDR3 is 17 amino acids. CDR3 in amino acids: CASSQELAGGPSYEQYF. In nucleotides, the CDR3 is TGTGCCAGCAGCCAAGAACTAGCGGGGGGGCCGTCCTACGAGCAGTACTTC.

This chain uses TRBV23-1 with TRBJ2-7; D perhaps matches TRBD1 (6 bases). TRBV23-1 is designated an ORF whose function remains uncertain. CDR3 length: 17 residues. Trimming stripped 0 bases from V and 2 bases from J, with 17 bases between. The CDR3 DNA reads TGCGCCAGCAGTCAATCGAGGTACAGGGCTGCCGCCTACGAGCAGTACTTC. As protein: CASSQSRYRAAAYEQYF.

CDR3: CASSDSNQPQHF. DNA of the CDR3: TGCGCCAGCAGTGACAGCAATCAGCCCCAGCATTTT. The chain uses TRBV10-1 and TRBJ1-5; the D is unclear. The CDR3 totals 12 residues. V was cut by 3 bases and J by 1 base, with 1 base left in between. Germline loops: CDR1 WNHNN, CDR2 SYGVQD (reference sequence).

The gene calls are TRBV5-1 and TRBJ2-1, with TRBD2 matching 10 bases. CDR3 length: 16 amino acids. J was trimmed by 10 bases and V by 0 bases; bases with no gene match: 10. Germline lookup yields CDR1 SGHRS and CDR2 YFSETQ. Here the CDR3 reads CASSLGVGGLAPEQFF. The CDR3 DNA is TGCGCCAGCAGCTTGGGAGTAGGGGGACTAGCGCCCGAGCAGTTCTTC.

The chain couples TRBV6-5 to TRBJ1-1; maybe TRBD1 (5 bases). Trimming shortened V by 0 bases and J by 5 bases, and 10 bases separated the two germline ends. Germline values: CDR1 MNHEY, CDR2 SVGAGI. The CDR3 has 14 residues. The CDR3 DNA follows: TGTGCCAGCAGTTACTCCAAGGGGCGTACTGAAGCTTTCTTT. Protein product: CASSYSKGRTEAFF.

V and J are TRBV7-2 and TRBJ1-1; D not certain. The germline gives CDR1 SGHTA, CDR2 FQGNSA. Trimming cost V 8 bases and J 3 bases, with 7 bases left between them. The CDR3 is made up of 11 amino acids. CDR3 in DNA: TGTGCCAGCTCTGAGTACACTGAAGCTTTCTTT. This encodes CASSEYTEAFF.

Only a few counts were recorded for this clone. The CDR3 DNA reads TGTGCCACCTCCCAGGGGAACCCCTACGAGCAGTACTTC. Translating it yields CATSQGNPYEQYF. The chain combines TRBV10-3 with TRBJ2-7, with D perhaps TRBD1 (6 bases). In germline, CDR1 is ENHRY, CDR2 SYGVKD. V was trimmed by 10 bases and J by 2 bases, leaving 15 bases between them. The CDR3 covers 13 residues.

The chain couples TRBV10-3 to TRBJ1-1, with 12 bases identical to TRBD1. Germline V CDR1 and CDR2: ENHRY, SYGVKD. V gave up 0 bases and J gave up 7 bases; unmatched junction bases: 9. The CDR3 is made up of 17 amino acids. CDR3 in DNA: TGTGCCATCAGTGAGTCACGGGGACAGGGGGCTGAAAATGAAGCTTTCTTT. It encodes CAISESRGQGAENEAFF.

V gene TRBV7-2 combines with J gene TRBJ1-5; no clear D gene. The germline V and J ends were trimmed by 3 bases and 1 base, with 16 bases remaining between them. Germline values: CDR1 SGHTA, CDR2 FQGNSA. The CDR3 is 17 amino acids. DNA for the CDR3: TGTGCCAGCAGCTTCTCCGGTGCGGGCTGGAGCAATCAGCCCCAGCATTTT. This encodes CASSFSGAGWSNQPQHF.

The chain couples TRBV11-3 to TRBJ2-5; possibly TRBD1 for D (6 bases). With 5 bases removed from V and 0 bases from J, the gap between germline ends came to 16 bases. The CDR3 spans 16 residues. Per the germline V gene, CDR1 is SGHNT and CDR2 is YENEEA. This chain's CDR3 is CASSGYRVPYQETQYF. Here the CDR3 DNA reads TGTGCCAGCAGCGGATACAGGGTCCCGTACCAAGAGACCCAGTACTTC. Full variable domain (rest looked up from reference TRBV11-3 and TRBJ2-5): EAGVVQSPRYKIIEKKQPVAFWCNPISGHNTLYWYLQNLGQGPELLIRYENEEAVDDSQLPKDRFSAERLKGVDSTLKIQPAELGDSAVYLCASSGYRVPYQETQYFGPGTRLLVL.

This clone showed up just once. This rearrangement joins TRBV9 to TRBJ1-6; perhaps TRBD1 as D (5 bases). Between the trimmed V and J ends, which lost 4 bases and 6 bases, there was a span of 11 bases. This CDR3 is built from 14 residues. The germline V gene has CDR1 SGDLS and CDR2 YYNGEE. The CDR3 DNA follows: TGTGCCAGCAGCATCCGGGACGGTAATTCACCCCTCCACTTT. It codes for CASSIRDGNSPLHF.

This chain connects TRBV11-2 to TRBJ2-7, with a possible D match to TRBD2 (5 bases). This CDR3 spans 14 amino acids. CDR1 and CDR2 from the germline V gene are SGHAT and FQNNGV. V was clipped by 5 bases and J by 3 bases, with 14 bases between them. DNA of the CDR3: TGTGCCAGCAGCCGACCTGGACGGGACTACGAGCAGTACTTC. Its protein product is CASSRPGRDYEQYF.

The chain uses TRBV6-4 and TRBJ2-2, with 8 bases identical to TRBD2. The CDR3 contains 15 residues. Trimming took 6 bases from V and 1 from J; bases not matched to a gene: 4. The germline V gene encodes CDR1 MRHNA and CDR2 SNTAGT. The CDR3 DNA is TGTGCCAGCAGCCCAGCGGGGGAGAACACCGGGGAGCTGTTTTTT. This translates into CASSPAGENTGELFF.

This sequence joins TRBV10-3 and TRBJ2-7, with TRBD2 matching over 9 bases. Trimming took 0 bases from V and 3 from J; bases not matched to a gene: 3. This CDR3 has 15 residues. Germline V gives CDR1 ENHRY, CDR2 SYGVKD. Written as DNA, the CDR3 is TGTGCCATCAGTGAGTCGCCTAGCGGGATCTACGAGCAGTACTTC. Translation: CAISESPSGIYEQYF.

The chain has TRBV6-6 and TRBJ2-1, with a possible D match to TRBD2 (6 bases). Trimming took off 0 bases at V and 8 bases at J, with 17 bases between the two ends. Germline CDR1 MNHNY, CDR2 SVGAGI (reference sequence). The CDR3 loop spans 16 amino acids. CDR3 amino acids: CASSYSWGSGTDEQFF. CDR3 bases: TGTGCCAGCAGTTACTCGTGGGGTAGCGGAACGGATGAGCAGTTCTTC.

The V call is TRBV29-1, the J call TRBJ1-1; 7 bases are shared with TRBD1. Unmatched junction bases numbered 7, after V lost 5 bases and J lost 7 bases. The CDR3 is 12 amino acids. The V gene's germline CDR1 is SQVTM and CDR2 ANQGSEA. CDR3 in amino acids: CSVRDSLSEAFF. The CDR3, as DNA: TGCAGCGTTCGGGACAGTCTCAGTGAAGCTTTCTTT.

The chain recombines TRBV4-1 with TRBJ2-4; 9 bases align to TRBD2. CDR1 and CDR2 (germline): MGHRA, YSYEKL. There are 19 residues in the CDR3. Trimming took 3 bases from V and 0 from J; bases not matched to a gene: 12. The CDR3 bases are TGCGCCAGCAGCCAGTCCCTAGCGGGGCGCCCTATAGCCAAAAACATTCAGTACTTC. Protein sequence: CASSQSLAGRPIAKNIQYF.

A single count supports this clone. The CDR3 protein is CASSGNRVAFPYNEQFF. CDR3 nucleotides: TGTGCCAGCAGTGGCAACAGGGTCGCCTTTCCCTACAATGAGCAGTTCTTC. This chain links TRBV27 with TRBJ2-1, with D possibly matching TRBD1 (6 bases). The V and J ends lost 5 bases and 2 bases respectively, with 19 bases between them. Germline CDR1 reads MNHEY; CDR2 reads SMNVEV (reference sequence). The CDR3 length is 17 residues.

This chain connects TRBV19 to TRBJ1-1, with D possibly matching TRBD1 (5 bases). There are 14 residues in the CDR3. Deletions cut 6 bases from V and 3 bases from J, with 14 bases between. Germline loops: CDR1 LNHDA, CDR2 SQIVND (reference sequence). CDR3 nucleotides: TGTGCCAGTAGAACATACGGGGGGGACACTGAAGCTTTCTTT. Translated, it gives CASRTYGGDTEAFF.

The V and J genes are TRBV5-1 and TRBJ2-2; 12 bases fit TRBD2. The CDR3 is made up of 17 amino acids. CDR1 is SGHRS and CDR2 is YFSETQ in the germline V gene. Trimming cost V 3 bases and J 4 bases; bases outside gene matches: 7. The CDR3 is CASSWTSGAFSTGELFF. DNA of the CDR3: TGCGCCAGCAGCTGGACTAGCGGGGCGTTTTCCACCGGGGAGCTGTTTTTT.

This clone is labeled as medium-sized. The CDR3: CASSQARTSGRVGNEQFF. The CDR3 DNA reads TGCGCCAGCAGCCAAGCCCGGACTAGCGGGAGGGTCGGCAATGAGCAGTTCTTC. This sequence joins TRBV4-1 and TRBJ2-1; TRBD2 matches at 15 bases. CDR1 is MGHRA and CDR2 is YSYEKL in the germline V gene. There are 18 residues in the CDR3. V was clipped by 1 base and J by 6 bases; unmatched bases: 7.

Concerning this clone itself: Mismatch with germline at one junction end may stem from a read error. The rearrangement links TRBV18 to TRBJ1-4; D remains ambiguous. CDR1 and CDR2 (germline): KGHSH, LQKENI. The CDR3 sequence is 10 residues long. CDR3: CASSPGMKSF. The CDR3 DNA reads as TGTGCCAGCTCCCCGGGGATGAAGTCTTTT.

This clone has a single count. J is TRBJ1-1 and V is TRBV7-8; no firm D call. The CDR3 is made up of 13 amino acids. Per germline, CDR1 SGHVS and CDR2 FQNEAQ. V gave up 2 bases and J gave up 7 bases, with 11 bases separating them. In DNA, the CDR3 is TGTGCCAGCAGCTTATCCCCACAGCGTGAAGCTTTCTTT. Protein product: CASSLSPQREAFF.

This chain links TRBV5-1 with TRBJ1-4; 8 bases align to TRBD1. CDR1 and CDR2 from the germline V gene are SGHRS and YFSETQ. V trimming: 4 bases; J trimming: 7 bases; junction bases outside the gene matches: 6. The CDR3 spans 14 residues. The CDR3 loop reads CASSQGALSEKLFF. CDR3 nucleotides: TGCGCCAGCAGCCAGGGGGCGCTTAGTGAAAAACTGTTTTTT.

The rearrangement uses TRBV5-1 and TRBJ1-6; no clear D. The V end lost 0 bases, the J end lost 0 bases, and 13 bases lay between the germline ends. This CDR3 has 18 residues. Germline CDR1 and CDR2: SGHRS and YFSETQ. The CDR3, as DNA: TGCGCCAGCAGCTTGGATATCCGCTTGAGCTCCTATAATTCACCCCTCCACTTT. This gives the protein CASSLDIRLSSYNSPLHF.

The chain combines TRBV11-2 with TRBJ2-7, with D tentatively TRBD1 (6 bases). Germline loops: CDR1 SGHAT, CDR2 FQNNGV. V was shortened by 3 bases and J by 0 bases, with 12 bases between the two germline ends. This CDR3 is built from 15 residues. As DNA, the CDR3 is TGTGCCAGCAGCTTCGGACAGACGAGCTCCTACGAGCAGTACTTC. Protein sequence: CASSFGQTSSYEQYF. Full variable domain (rest looked up from reference TRBV11-2 and TRBJ2-7): EAGVAQSPRYKIIEKRQSVAFWCNPISGHATLYWYQQILGQGPKLLIQFQNNGVVDDSQLPKDRFSAERLKGVDSTLKIQPAKLEDSAVYLCASSFGQTSSYEQYFGPGTRLTVT.

The chain's CDR3 is CASSPMASDTQYF. The CDR3 coding sequence is TGTGCCAGCTCCCCCATGGCTAGCGATACGCAGTATTTT. This rearrangement joins TRBV18 to TRBJ2-3, with a tentative D call TRBD2 (5 bases). Germline V gene sequence: CDR1 KGHSH, CDR2 LQKENI. This CDR3 has 13 residues. Trimming shortened V by 6 bases and J by 6 bases, and 13 bases separated the two germline ends.

This rearrangement joins TRBV6-4 to TRBJ2-2; D might be TRBD1 (5 bases). This CDR3 region has 13 residues. With 5 bases removed from V and 3 bases from J, the gap between germline ends came to 7 bases. Germline V CDR1 and CDR2: MRHNA, SNTAGT. The CDR3 reads CASSLGDTGELFF. The CDR3 nucleotides read TGTGCCAGCAGTCTAGGGGACACCGGGGAGCTGTTTTTT.

The J gene is TRBJ2-1, the V gene TRBV14; the D gene is possibly TRBD2 (6 bases). Germline V gene sequence: CDR1 SGHDN, CDR2 FVKESK. CDR3 length: 16 amino acids. Between the trimmed V and J ends, which lost 4 bases and 0 bases, there was a span of 13 bases. Here the CDR3 DNA reads TGTGCCAGCAGCCCCCCCGGGGACTCCTCCTACAATGAGCAGTTCTTC. It specifies CASSPPGDSSYNEQFF. Full variable domain (missing parts from reference TRBV14 and TRBJ2-1): EAGVTQFPSHSVIEKGQTVTLRCDPISGHDNLYWYRRVMGKEIKFLLHFVKESKQDESGMPNNRFLAERTGGTYSTLKVQPAELEDSGVYFCASSPPGDSSYNEQFFGPGTRLTVL.

This chain joins TRBV9 and TRBJ1-3; the D gene is possibly TRBD1 (5 bases). Germline CDR1 reads SGDLS; CDR2 reads YYNGEE. The CDR3 has 14 residues. Trimming removed 0 bases from V and 4 bases from J, with 8 bases in between. The DNA of the CDR3 is TGTGCCAGCAGCGTAGAATGGGGCGGAAACACCATATATTTT. Its translation: CASSVEWGGNTIYF.

The chain joins TRBV7-9 to TRBJ2-3; D is uncertain. Germline lookup yields CDR1 SEHNR and CDR2 FQNEAQ (reference sequence). The V end was cut by 7 bases, the J end by 0 bases, with 5 bases between. The CDR3 is 12 amino acids. CDR3 sequence (DNA): TGTGCCAGCATGGGTAGCACAGATACGCAGTATTTT. As protein: CASMGSTDTQYF.